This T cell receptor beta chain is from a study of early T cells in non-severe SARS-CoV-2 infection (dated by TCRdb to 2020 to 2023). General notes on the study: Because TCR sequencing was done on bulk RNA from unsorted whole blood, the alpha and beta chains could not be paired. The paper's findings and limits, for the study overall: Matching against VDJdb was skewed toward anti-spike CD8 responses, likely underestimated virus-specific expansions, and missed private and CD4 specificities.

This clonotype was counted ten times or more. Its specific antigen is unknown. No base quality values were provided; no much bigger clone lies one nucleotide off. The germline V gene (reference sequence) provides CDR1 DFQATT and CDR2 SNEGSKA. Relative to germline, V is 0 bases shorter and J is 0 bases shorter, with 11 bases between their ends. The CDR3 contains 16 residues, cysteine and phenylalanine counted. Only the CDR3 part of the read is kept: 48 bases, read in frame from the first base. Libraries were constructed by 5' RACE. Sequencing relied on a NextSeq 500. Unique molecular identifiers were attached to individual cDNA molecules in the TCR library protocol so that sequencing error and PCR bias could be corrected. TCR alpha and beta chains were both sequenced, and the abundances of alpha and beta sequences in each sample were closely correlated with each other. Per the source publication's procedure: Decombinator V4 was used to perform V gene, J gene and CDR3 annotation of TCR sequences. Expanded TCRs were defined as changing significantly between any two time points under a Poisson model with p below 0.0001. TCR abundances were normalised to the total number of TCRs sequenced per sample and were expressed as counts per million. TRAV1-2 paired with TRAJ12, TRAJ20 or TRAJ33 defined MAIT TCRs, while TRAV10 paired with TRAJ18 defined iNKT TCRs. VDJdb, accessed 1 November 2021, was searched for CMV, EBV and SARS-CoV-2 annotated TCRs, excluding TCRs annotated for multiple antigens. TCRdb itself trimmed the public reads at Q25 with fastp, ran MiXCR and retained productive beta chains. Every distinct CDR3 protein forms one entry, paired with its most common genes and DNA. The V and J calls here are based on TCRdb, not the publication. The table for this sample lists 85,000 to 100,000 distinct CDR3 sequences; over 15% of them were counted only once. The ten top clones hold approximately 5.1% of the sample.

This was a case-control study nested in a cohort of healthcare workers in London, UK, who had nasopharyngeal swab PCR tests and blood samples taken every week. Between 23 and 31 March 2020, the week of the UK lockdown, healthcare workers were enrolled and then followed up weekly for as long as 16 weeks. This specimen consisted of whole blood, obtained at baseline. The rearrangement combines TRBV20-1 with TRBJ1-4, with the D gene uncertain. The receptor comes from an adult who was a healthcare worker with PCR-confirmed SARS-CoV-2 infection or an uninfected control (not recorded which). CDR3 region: CSARDSRESTNEKLFF. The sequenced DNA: TGCAGTGCTAGAGATTCCCGGGAATCAACTAATGAAAAACTGTTTTTT.